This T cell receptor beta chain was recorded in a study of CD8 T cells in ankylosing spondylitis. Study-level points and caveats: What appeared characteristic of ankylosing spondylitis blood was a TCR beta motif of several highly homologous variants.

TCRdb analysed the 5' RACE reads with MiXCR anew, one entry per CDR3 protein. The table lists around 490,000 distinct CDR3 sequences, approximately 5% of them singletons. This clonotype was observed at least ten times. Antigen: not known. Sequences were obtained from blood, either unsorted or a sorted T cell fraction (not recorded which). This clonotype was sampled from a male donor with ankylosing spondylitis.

Here the CDR3 DNA reads TGCAGCGTTGACCCGGGGGCCAAGAACACTGAAGCTTTCTTT. Its translation is CSVDPGAKNTEAFF. The V call is TRBV29-1, the J call TRBJ1-1; tentatively, D is TRBD1 (6 bases). This CDR3 comprises 14 residues. The V and J ends lost 3 bases and 1 base respectively, with 12 bases between them. Germline assignment: CDR1 SQVTM and CDR2 ANQGSEA.